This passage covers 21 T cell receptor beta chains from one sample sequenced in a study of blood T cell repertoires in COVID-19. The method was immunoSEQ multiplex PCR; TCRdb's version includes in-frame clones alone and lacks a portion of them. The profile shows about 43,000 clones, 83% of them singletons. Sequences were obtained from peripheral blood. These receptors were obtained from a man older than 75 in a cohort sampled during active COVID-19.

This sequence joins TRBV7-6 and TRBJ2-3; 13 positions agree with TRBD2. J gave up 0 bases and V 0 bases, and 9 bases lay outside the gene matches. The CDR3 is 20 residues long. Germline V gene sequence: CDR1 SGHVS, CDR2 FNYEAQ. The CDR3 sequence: CASSLAPPGLAGSSTDTQYF. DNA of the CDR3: TGTGCCAGCAGCTTAGCTCCTCCGGGACTAGCGGGGAGCAGCACAGATACGCAGTATTTT. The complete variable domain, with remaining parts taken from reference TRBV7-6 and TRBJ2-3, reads GAGVSQSPRYKVTKRGQDVALRCDPISGHVSLYWYRQALGQGPEFLTYFNYEAQQDKSGLPNDRFSAERPEGSISTLTIQRTEQRDSAMYRCASSLAPPGLAGSSTDTQYFGPGTRLTVL.

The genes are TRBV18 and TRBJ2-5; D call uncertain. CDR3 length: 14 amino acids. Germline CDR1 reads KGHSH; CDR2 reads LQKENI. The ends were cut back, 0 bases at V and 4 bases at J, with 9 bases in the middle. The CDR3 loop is CASSPPARRETQYF. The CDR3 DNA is TGTGCCAGCTCACCACCGGCCAGAAGAGAGACCCAGTACTTC.

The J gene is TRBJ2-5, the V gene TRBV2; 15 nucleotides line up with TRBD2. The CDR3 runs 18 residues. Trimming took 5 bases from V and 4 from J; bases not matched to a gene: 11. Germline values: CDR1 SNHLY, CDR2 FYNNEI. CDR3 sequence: CASSFGLAGGAVRETQYF. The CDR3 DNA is TGTGCCAGCAGTTTCGGACTAGCGGGGGGGGCAGTCCGAGAGACCCAGTACTTC.

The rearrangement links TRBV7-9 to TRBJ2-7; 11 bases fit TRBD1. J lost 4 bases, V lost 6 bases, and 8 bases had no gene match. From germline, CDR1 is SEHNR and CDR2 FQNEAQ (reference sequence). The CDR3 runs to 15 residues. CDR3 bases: TGTGCCAGCAGTTCCCCCCGGGACAGGGGGTACGAGCAGTACTTC. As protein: CASSSPRDRGYEQYF.

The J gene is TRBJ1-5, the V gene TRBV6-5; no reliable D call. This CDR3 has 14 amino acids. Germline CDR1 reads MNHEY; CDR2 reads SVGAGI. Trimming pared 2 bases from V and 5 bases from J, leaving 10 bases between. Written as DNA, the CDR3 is TGTGCCAGCAGTTACGGGCCAGGTCATCAGCCCCAGCATTTT. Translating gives CASSYGPGHQPQHF.

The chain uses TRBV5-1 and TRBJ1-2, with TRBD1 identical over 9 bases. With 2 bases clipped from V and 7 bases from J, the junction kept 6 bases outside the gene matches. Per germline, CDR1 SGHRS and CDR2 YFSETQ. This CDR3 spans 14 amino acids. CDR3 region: CASSFGGQGFGYTF. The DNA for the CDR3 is TGCGCCAGCAGCTTTGGGGGACAGGGATTTGGCTACACCTTC.

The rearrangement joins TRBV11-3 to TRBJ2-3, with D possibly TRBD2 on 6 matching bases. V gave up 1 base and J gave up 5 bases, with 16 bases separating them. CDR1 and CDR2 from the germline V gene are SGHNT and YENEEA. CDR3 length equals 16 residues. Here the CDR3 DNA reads TGTGCCAGCAGCTTAGGGGAAACAAGGCGGGGAGATACGCAGTATTTT. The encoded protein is CASSLGETRRGDTQYF. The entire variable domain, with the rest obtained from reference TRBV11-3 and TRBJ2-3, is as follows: EAGVVQSPRYKIIEKKQPVAFWCNPISGHNTLYWYLQNLGQGPELLIRYENEEAVDDSQLPKDRFSAERLKGVDSTLKIQPAELGDSAVYLCASSLGETRRGDTQYFGPGTRLTVL.

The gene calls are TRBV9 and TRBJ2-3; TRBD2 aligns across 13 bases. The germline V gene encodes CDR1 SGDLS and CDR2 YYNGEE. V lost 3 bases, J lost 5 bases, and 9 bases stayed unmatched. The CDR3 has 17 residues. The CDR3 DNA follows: TGTGCCAGCAGCGGTCCTACTAGCGGGAGGGCCAAAGATACGCAGTATTTT. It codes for CASSGPTSGRAKDTQYF. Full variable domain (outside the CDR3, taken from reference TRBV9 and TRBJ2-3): DSGVTQTPKHLITATGQRVTLRCSPRSGDLSVYWYQQSLDQGLQFLIQYYNGEERAKGNILERFSAQQFPDLHSELNLSSLELGDSALYFCASSGPTSGRAKDTQYFGPGTRLTVL.

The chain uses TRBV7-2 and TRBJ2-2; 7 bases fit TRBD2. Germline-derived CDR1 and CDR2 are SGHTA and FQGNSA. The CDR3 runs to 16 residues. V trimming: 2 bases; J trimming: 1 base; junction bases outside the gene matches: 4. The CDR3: CASSLMPSGNTGELFF. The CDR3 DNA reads TGTGCCAGCAGCTTAATGCCTAGCGGGAACACCGGGGAGCTGTTTTTT.

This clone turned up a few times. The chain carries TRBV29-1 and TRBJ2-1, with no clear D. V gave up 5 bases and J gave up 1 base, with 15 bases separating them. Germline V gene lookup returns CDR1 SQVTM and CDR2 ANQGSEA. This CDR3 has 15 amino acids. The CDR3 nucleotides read TGCAGCGTTAACTCAAAAAGCCGGTCCTACAATGAGCAGTTCTTC. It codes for CSVNSKSRSYNEQFF.

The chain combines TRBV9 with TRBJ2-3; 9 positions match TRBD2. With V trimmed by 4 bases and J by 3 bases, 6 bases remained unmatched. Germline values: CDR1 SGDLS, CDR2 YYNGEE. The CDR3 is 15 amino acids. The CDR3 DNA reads TGTGCCAGCAGCTCGCGGGGGGGCCAAACAGATACGCAGTATTTT. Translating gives CASSSRGGQTDTQYF. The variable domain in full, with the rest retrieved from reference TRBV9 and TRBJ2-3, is DSGVTQTPKHLITATGQRVTLRCSPRSGDLSVYWYQQSLDQGLQFLIQYYNGEERAKGNILERFSAQQFPDLHSELNLSSLELGDSALYFCASSSRGGQTDTQYFGPGTRLTVL.

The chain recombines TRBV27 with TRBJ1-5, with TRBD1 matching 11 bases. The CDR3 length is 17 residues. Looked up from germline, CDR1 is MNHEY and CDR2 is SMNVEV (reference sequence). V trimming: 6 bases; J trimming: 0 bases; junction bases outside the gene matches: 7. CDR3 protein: CASSSSGTGGSNQPQHF. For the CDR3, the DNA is TGTGCCAGCAGCTCTTCCGGGACAGGGGGTAGCAATCAGCCCCAGCATTTT.

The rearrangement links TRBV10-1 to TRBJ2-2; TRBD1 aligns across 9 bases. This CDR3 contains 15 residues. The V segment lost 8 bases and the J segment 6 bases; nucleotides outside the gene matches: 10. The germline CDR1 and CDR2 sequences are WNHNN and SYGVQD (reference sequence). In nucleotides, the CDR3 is TGCGCCAGCCAACGCGGACAGGGGACAGCCGGGGAGCTGTTTTTT. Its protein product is CASQRGQGTAGELFF.

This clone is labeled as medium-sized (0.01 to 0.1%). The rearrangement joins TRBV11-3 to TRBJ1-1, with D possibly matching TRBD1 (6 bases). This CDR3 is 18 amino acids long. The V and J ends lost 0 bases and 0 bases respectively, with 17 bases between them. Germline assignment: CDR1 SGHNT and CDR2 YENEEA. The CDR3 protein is CASSLDRTVHHMNTEAFF. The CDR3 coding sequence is TGTGCCAGCAGCTTAGACCGGACAGTACATCACATGAACACTGAAGCTTTCTTT.

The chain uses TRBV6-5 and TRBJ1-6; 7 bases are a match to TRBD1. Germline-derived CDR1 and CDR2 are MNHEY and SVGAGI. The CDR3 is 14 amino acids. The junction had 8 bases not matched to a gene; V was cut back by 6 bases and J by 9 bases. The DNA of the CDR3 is TGTGCCAGCAGGAACAGGGGCGGTAGTTCACCCCTCCACTTT. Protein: CASRNRGGSSPLHF.

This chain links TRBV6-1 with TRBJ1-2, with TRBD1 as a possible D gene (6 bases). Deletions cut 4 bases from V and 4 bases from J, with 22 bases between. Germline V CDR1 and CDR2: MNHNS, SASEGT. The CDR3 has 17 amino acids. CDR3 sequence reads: CASSGTRDNSNPYGYTF. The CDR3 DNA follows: TGTGCCAGCAGTGGAACTCGGGACAACTCCAATCCCTATGGCTACACCTTC.

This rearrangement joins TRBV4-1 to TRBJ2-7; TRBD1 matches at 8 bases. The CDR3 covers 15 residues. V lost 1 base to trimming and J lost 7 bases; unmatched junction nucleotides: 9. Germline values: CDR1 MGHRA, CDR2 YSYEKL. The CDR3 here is CASSQGVRGPREQYF. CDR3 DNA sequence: TGCGCCAGCAGCCAAGGCGTCAGGGGGCCGCGGGAGCAGTACTTC.

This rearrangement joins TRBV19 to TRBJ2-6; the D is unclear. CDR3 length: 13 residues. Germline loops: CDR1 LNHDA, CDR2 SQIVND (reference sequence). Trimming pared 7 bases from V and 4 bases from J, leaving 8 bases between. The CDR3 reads CASTPQGANVLTF. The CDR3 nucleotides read TGTGCCAGTACCCCCCAAGGGGCCAACGTCCTGACTTTC.

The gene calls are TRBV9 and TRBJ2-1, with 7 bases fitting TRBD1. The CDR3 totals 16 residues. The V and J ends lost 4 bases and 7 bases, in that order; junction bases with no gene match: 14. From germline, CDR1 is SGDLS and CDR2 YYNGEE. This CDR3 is CASSSRQGDNWNEQFF. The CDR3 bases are TGTGCCAGCAGCTCCAGACAGGGCGACAATTGGAATGAGCAGTTCTTC.

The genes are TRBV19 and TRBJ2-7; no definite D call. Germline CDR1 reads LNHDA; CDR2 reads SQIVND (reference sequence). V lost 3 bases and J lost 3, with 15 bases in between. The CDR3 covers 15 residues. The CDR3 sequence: CASSINTVYIYEQYF. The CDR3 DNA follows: TGTGCCAGTAGTATCAACACCGTGTATATCTACGAGCAGTACTTC.

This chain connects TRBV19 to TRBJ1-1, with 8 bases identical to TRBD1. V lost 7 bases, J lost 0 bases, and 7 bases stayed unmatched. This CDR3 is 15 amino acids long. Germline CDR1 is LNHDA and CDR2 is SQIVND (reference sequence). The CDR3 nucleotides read TGTGCCAGTATACTCGGCAGGGGGCTGAACACTGAAGCTTTCTTT. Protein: CASILGRGLNTEAFF.